The clone carrying this T cell receptor (beta chain) was counted between two and nine times. Its antigen is not identified. This sample is part of a study of vaccination and CD4 T cells after COVID-19. An Oncomine TCR Beta short-read assay was used to sequence the DNA from cultured CD4+ T cells. MiXCR was run by TCRdb on the PCR reads, yielding one entry per CDR3 protein. In the table there are some 16,000 distinct CDR3 sequences, roughly half of which are singletons. The treatment: approximately 11-day PBMC culture with coronavirus spike peptide pools or control peptides (ViraFEST assay). This CDR3 contains 12 residues. Germline-derived CDR1 and CDR2 are GTSNPN and SVGIG (reference sequence). The V gene lost 2 bases and the J gene lost 9 bases, with 11 bases spanning the gap.

This TCR came from a human donor with COVID-19. The sample here was cultured CD4+ T cells from blood, taken after SARS-CoV-2 vaccination. The chain uses TRBV30 and TRBJ1-5, with no clear D. CDR3 bases: TGTGCCTGGAGTCCTCCGGATCGGCCCCAGCATTTT. Translated, it gives CAWSPPDRPQHF.